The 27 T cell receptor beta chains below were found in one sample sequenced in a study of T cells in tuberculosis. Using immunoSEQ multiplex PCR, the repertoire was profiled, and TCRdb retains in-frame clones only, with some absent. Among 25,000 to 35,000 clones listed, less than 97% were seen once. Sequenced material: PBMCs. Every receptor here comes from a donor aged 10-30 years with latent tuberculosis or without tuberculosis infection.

CDR3 amino acids: CASSYSGSSGANVLTF. The CDR3, as DNA: TGCGCCAGCAGCTACTCAGGATCCTCTGGGGCCAACGTCCTGACTTTC. The rearrangement joins TRBV5-1 to TRBJ2-6; D gene unclear. The ends were cut back, 3 bases at V and 0 bases at J, with 10 bases in the middle. CDR1 and CDR2 from the germline V gene are SGHRS and YFSETQ. This CDR3 contains 16 residues.

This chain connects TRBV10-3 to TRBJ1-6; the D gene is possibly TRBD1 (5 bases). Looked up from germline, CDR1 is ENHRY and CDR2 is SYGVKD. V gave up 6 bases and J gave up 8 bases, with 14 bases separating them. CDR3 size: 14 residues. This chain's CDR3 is CAIRGVGGDSPLHF. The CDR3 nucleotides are TGTGCCATCAGAGGAGTGGGAGGGGATTCACCCCTCCACTTT.

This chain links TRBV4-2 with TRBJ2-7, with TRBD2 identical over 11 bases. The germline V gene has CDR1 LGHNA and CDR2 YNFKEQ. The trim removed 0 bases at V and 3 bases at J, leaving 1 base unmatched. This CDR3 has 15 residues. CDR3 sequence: CASSQDGTSGYEQYF. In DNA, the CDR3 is TGTGCCAGCAGCCAAGATGGGACTAGCGGCTACGAGCAGTACTTC.

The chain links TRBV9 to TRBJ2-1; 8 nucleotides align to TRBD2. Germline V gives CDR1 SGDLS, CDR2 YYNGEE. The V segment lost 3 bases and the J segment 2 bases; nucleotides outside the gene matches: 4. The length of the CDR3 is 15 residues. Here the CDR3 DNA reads TGTGCCAGCAGCGAGGGTAGCGGGGCCTACAATGAGCAGTTCTTC. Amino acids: CASSEGSGAYNEQFF.

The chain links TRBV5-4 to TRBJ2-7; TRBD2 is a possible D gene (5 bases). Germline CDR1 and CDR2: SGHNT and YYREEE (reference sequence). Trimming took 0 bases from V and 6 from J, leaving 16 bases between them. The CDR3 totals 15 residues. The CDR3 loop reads CASSLELGVEAEQYF. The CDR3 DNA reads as TGTGCCAGCAGCTTGGAGCTCGGGGTGGAGGCCGAGCAGTACTTC.

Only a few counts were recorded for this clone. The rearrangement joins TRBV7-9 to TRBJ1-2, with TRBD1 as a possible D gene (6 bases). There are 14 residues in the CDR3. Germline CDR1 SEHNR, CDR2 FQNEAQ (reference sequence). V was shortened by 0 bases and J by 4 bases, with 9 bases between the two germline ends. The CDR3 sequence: CASSLAGAVYGYTF. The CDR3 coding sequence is TGTGCCAGCAGCTTAGCGGGGGCGGTCTATGGCTACACCTTC.

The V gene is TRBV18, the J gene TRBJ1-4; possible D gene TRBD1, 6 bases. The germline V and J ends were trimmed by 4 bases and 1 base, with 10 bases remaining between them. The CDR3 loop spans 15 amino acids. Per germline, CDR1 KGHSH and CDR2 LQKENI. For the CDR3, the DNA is TGTGCCAGCTCACTCAGGGGTGTAACTAATGAAAAACTGTTTTTT. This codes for CASSLRGVTNEKLFF.

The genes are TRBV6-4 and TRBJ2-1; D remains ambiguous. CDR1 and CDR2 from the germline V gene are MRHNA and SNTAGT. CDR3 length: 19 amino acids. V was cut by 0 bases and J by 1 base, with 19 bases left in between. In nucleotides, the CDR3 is TGTGCCAGCAGTGACTCGATAAACCTCAGGAAACAATCCTACAATGAGCAGTTCTTC. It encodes CASSDSINLRKQSYNEQFF.

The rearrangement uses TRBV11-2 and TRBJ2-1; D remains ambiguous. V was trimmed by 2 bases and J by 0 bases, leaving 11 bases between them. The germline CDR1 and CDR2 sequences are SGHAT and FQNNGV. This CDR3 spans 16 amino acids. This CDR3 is CASSLMFSSSYNEQFF. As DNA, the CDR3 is TGTGCCAGCAGCTTAATGTTCTCCAGCTCCTACAATGAGCAGTTCTTC.

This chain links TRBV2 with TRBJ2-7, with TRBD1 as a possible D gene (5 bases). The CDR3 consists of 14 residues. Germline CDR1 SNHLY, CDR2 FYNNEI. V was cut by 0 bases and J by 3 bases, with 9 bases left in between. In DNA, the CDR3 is TGTGCCAGCAGTGAAGCGCTTCAGGGCTACGAGCAGTACTTC. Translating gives CASSEALQGYEQYF.

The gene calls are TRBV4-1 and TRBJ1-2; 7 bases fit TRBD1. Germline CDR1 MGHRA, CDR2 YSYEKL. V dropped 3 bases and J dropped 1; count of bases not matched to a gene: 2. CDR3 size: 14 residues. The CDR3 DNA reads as TGCGCCAGCAGCCAGAGGACAGGTAACTATGGCTACACCTTC. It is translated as CASSQRTGNYGYTF.

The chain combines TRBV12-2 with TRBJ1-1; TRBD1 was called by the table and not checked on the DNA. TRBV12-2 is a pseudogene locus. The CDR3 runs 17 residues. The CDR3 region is CASRSSPGQGAYTEAFF. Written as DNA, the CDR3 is TGTGCAAGTCGCTCATCACCGGGACAGGGGGCTTACACTGAAGCTTTCTTT.

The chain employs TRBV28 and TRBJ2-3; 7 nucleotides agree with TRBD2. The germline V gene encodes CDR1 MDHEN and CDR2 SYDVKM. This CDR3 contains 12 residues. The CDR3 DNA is TGTACGAGCGGGGCTATTACAGATACGCAGTATTTT. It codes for CTSGAITDTQYF.

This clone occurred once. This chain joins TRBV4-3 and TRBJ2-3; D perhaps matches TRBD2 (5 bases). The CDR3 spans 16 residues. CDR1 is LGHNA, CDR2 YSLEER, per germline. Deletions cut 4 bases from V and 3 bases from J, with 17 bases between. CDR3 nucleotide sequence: TGCGCCAGCAGCCCATACCTAGCAAACCCAACAGATACGCAGTATTTT. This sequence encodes CASSPYLANPTDTQYF.

CDR3 in DNA: TGTGCCAGCAGCTCTGACCGACAGGGGGCTAATTTCTTT. This sequence encodes CASSSDRQGANFF. The chain couples TRBV11-2 to TRBJ1-1, with 10 bases aligning to TRBD1. J was trimmed by 13 bases and V by 4 bases; bases with no gene match: 9. From germline, CDR1 is SGHAT and CDR2 FQNNGV. The CDR3 length is 13 residues.

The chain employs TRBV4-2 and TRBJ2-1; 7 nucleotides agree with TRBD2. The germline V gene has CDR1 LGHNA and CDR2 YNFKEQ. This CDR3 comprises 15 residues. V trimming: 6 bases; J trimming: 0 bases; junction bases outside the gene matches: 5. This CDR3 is CASSQSGTSYNEQFF. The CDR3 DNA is TGTGCCAGCAGTCAGAGCGGGACCTCCTACAATGAGCAGTTCTTC.

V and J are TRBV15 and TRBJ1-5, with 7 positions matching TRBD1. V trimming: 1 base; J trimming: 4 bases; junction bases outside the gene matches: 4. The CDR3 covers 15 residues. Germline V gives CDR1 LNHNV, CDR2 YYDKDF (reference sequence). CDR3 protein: CATSRAAGGNQPQHF. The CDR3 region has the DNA TGTGCCACCAGCAGAGCGGCAGGGGGGAATCAGCCCCAGCATTTT.

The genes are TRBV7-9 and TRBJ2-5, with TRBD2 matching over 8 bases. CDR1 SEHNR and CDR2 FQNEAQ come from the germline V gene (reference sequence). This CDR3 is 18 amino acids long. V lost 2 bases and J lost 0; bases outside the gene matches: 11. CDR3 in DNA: TGTGCCAGCAGCTTACCTCCCACGGGGGGGAAATACCAAGAGACCCAGTACTTC. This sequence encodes CASSLPPTGGKYQETQYF.

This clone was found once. The DNA of the CDR3 is TGTGCCAGCAGCGTAGGGAGCCTGGGACAGGGAGTAAGAGAGACCCAGTACTTC. Translating it yields CASSVGSLGQGVRETQYF. This chain uses TRBV9 with TRBJ2-5, with 9 bases aligning to TRBD1. The V segment lost 0 bases and the J segment 4 bases; nucleotides outside the gene matches: 13. Germline values: CDR1 SGDLS, CDR2 YYNGEE. The CDR3 is made up of 18 amino acids.

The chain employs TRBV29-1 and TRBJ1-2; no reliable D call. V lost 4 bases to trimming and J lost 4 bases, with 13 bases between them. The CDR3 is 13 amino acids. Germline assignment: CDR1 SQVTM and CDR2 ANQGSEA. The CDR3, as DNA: TGCAGCGTTGCACCACACAGTTCCTATGGCTACACCTTC. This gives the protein CSVAPHSSYGYTF.

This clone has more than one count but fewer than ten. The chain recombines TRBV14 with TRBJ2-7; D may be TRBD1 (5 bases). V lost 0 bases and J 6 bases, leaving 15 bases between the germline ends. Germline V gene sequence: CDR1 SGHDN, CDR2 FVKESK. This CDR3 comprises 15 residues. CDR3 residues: CASSQDLLPRGEQYF. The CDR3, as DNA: TGTGCCAGCAGCCAAGATCTCCTACCTAGGGGCGAGCAGTACTTC.

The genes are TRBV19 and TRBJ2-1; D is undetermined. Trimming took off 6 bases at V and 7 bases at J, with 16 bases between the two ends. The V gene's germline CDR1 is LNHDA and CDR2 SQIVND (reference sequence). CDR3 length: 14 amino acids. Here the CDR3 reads CASSNIPGRNEQFF. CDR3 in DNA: TGTGCCAGTAGCAATATCCCTGGTCGGAATGAGCAGTTCTTC.

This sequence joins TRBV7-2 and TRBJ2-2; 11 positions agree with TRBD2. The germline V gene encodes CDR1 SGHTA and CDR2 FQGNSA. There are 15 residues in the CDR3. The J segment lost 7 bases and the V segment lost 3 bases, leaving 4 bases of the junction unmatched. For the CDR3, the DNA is TGTGCCAGCAGCTTCACTAGCGGGAGAGGCGGGGAGCTGTTTTTT. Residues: CASSFTSGRGGELFF.

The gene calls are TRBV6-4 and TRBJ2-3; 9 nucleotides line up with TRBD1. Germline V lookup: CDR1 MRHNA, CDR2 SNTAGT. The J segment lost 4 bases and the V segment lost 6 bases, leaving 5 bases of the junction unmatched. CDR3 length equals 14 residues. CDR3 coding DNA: TGTGCCAGCAGACGGGACAGGGCTTCAGATACGCAGTATTTT. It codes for CASRRDRASDTQYF.

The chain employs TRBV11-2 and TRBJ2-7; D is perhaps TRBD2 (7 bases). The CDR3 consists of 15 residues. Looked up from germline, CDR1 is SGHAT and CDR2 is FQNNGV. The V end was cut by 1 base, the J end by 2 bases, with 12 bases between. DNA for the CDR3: TGTGCCAGCAGCTTAGTCGGGGGGCCCCCCTACGAGCAGTACTTC. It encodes CASSLVGGPPYEQYF.

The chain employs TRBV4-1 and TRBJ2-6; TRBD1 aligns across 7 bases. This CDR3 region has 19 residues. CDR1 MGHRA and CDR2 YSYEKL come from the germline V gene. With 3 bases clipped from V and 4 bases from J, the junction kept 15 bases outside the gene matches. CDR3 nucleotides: TGCGCCAGCAGCCATCCCCGGGACAGAGAGGGGACCGGGGCCAACGTCCTGACTTTC. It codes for CASSHPRDREGTGANVLTF.

CDR3 bases: TGTGCCAGCAGCTTGGACACGCAGGGGGGGAACACTGAAGCTTTCTTT. This gives the protein CASSLDTQGGNTEAFF. This sequence joins TRBV5-4 and TRBJ1-1, with 7 bases matching TRBD1. Germline V gives CDR1 SGHNT, CDR2 YYREEE (reference sequence). The CDR3 has 16 residues. The trim removed 0 bases at V and 1 base at J, leaving 6 bases unmatched.